This TCR beta chain is from a study of T cell repertoires in cytomegalovirus infection. CDR3 length: 16 residues. With V trimmed by 5 bases and J by 0 bases, 6 bases remained unmatched. The germline gives CDR1 MNHEY, CDR2 SMNVEV (reference sequence). A single record per CDR3 protein comes from TCRdb applying MiXCR to the reads. The sample consists of 900,000 to 950,000 distinct CDR3 sequences, roughly 30% of them appearing once. This clonotype was found a few times. What it binds is unknown. The clonotype was recovered from a human donor in good health (CMV status not recorded). Some clones in this sample may be carry-over from other donors' samples. The chain joins TRBV27 to TRBJ2-7, with 11 bases that match TRBD2. The sample was cultured CD8+ T cells from PBMCs, taken from culture after CMV antigen stimulation. The CDR3 bases are TGTGCCAGCAGTCAAACCACTAGCGGGGGCTCCTACGAGCAGTACTTC. Encoded protein: CASSQTTSGGSYEQYF.